Below are 18 T cell receptor beta chains sequenced from a single sample in a study of cytomegalovirus exposure and HLA in healthy donors. PCR amplification relied on 60 Vbeta primers (plus 13 Jbeta primers). Assay used: immunoSEQ multiplex PCR; TCRdb lists only in-frame clones, some missing. Of fewer than 250,000 clones in the sample, approximately 80% are singletons; the top ten hold 15% to 18%. Sequencing input: PBMCs. Receptors were obtained from a man aged 35 to 55 in good health and CMV-seronegative.

V is TRBV5-1 and J is TRBJ2-7; D not certain. The germline V gene encodes CDR1 SGHRS and CDR2 YFSETQ. The CDR3 spans 13 residues. Trimming removed 2 bases at V and 2 bases at J, with 8 bases between. The CDR3 nucleotides are TGCGCCAGCAGCTTAACGGGTGCCTACGAGCAGTACTTC. Its protein product is CASSLTGAYEQYF.

The rearrangement uses TRBV5-5 and TRBJ1-5; 7 nucleotides agree with TRBD1. V was clipped by 4 bases and J by 0 bases; unmatched bases: 13. Per germline, CDR1 SGHKS and CDR2 YYEKEE (reference sequence). CDR3 length: 18 amino acids. CDR3 protein: CASSTDRVGEDSNQPQHF. As DNA, the CDR3 is TGTGCCAGCAGCACAGACAGGGTTGGGGAGGATAGCAATCAGCCCCAGCATTTT.

The V call is TRBV5-1, the J call TRBJ1-4; tentatively, D is TRBD1 (6 bases). The germline V and J ends were trimmed by 0 bases and 3 bases, with 12 bases remaining between them. Germline-derived CDR1 and CDR2 are SGHRS and YFSETQ. The CDR3 loop spans 16 amino acids. The CDR3 protein is CASSLDGGRSNEKLFF. The CDR3 DNA follows: TGCGCCAGCAGCTTGGACGGGGGGCGGTCTAATGAAAAACTGTTTTTT.

V gene TRBV18 combines with J gene TRBJ1-1; D gene ambiguous. Germline loops: CDR1 KGHSH, CDR2 LQKENI. Trimming cost V 3 bases and J 0 bases, with 8 bases left between them. This CDR3 spans 14 amino acids. CDR3 residues: CASSPRVVNTEAFF. Written as DNA, the CDR3 is TGTGCCAGCTCACCCCGGGTAGTGAACACTGAAGCTTTCTTT.

V is TRBV6-4 and J is TRBJ2-2; TRBD2 agrees at 13 bases. Per germline, CDR1 MRHNA and CDR2 SNTAGT. This CDR3 is built from 18 residues. With 1 base clipped from V and 0 bases from J, the junction kept 2 bases outside the gene matches. CDR3 nucleotide sequence: TGTGCCAGCAGTGACTGGACTAGCGGGAGCCCGAACACCGGGGAGCTGTTTTTT. Amino acids: CASSDWTSGSPNTGELFF.

The rearrangement links TRBV28 to TRBJ2-7, with D tentatively TRBD2 (6 bases). This CDR3 comprises 14 residues. V was cut by 6 bases and J by 7 bases, with 19 bases left in between. Germline V gives CDR1 MDHEN, CDR2 SYDVKM. The CDR3 DNA reads TGTGCCAGCAGCCGCTTTGTAGTTGCGGGGGAGCAGTACTTC. Amino acids: CASSRFVVAGEQYF. Full variable domain (outside the CDR3, taken from reference TRBV28 and TRBJ2-7): DVKVTQSSRYLVKRTGEKVFLECVQDMDHENMFWYRQDPGLGLRLIYFSYDVKMKEKGDIPEGYSVSREKKERFSLILESASTNQTSMYLCASSRFVVAGEQYFGPGTRLTVT.

The V gene is TRBV19, the J gene TRBJ1-3; D ambiguous. The CDR3 is 15 residues long. V lost 4 bases to trimming and J lost 0 bases, with 10 bases between them. CDR1 is LNHDA and CDR2 is SQIVND in the germline V gene (reference sequence). The DNA of the CDR3 is TGTGCCAGTAGTACCGGGCGGGACTCTGGAAACACCATATATTTT. Translation: CASSTGRDSGNTIYF.

The chain recombines TRBV9 with TRBJ1-4, with D possibly being TRBD1 (5 bases). Germline assignment: CDR1 SGDLS and CDR2 YYNGEE. Trimming pared 3 bases from V and 3 bases from J, leaving 12 bases between. The CDR3 runs 15 residues. The CDR3 bases are TGTGCCAGCAGCGCCTCGACAGCCTCTAATGAAAAACTGTTTTTT. Translated: CASSASTASNEKLFF.

This clone was found a few times. This chain joins TRBV5-6 and TRBJ1-1; D not certain. The germline V gene has CDR1 SGHDT and CDR2 YYEEEE. Trimming removed 4 bases at V and 5 bases at J, with 9 bases between. CDR3 length: 12 amino acids. CDR3 residues: CASSHDRTEAFF. CDR3 DNA: TGTGCCAGCAGCCATGATAGAACTGAAGCTTTCTTT.

V and J are TRBV18 and TRBJ2-3; no clear D. V was clipped by 3 bases and J by 3 bases, with 4 bases between them. Germline CDR1 reads KGHSH; CDR2 reads LQKENI. This CDR3 has 12 amino acids. The CDR3 DNA follows: TGTGCCAGCTCACCCACAACAGATACGCAGTATTTT. Translation: CASSPTTDTQYF.

This rearrangement joins TRBV4-3 to TRBJ1-3; unclear D gene. CDR3 size: 16 residues. Trimming took off 0 bases at V and 0 bases at J, with 9 bases between the two ends. Per the germline V gene, CDR1 is LGHNA and CDR2 is YSLEER. CDR3 protein: CASSQEKAYSGNTIYF. CDR3 coding DNA: TGCGCCAGCAGCCAAGAGAAAGCCTACTCTGGAAACACCATATATTTT.

The CDR3 nucleotides are TGTGCCAGCAGCACAACAGGGGACGCCGGCTACAATGAGCAGTTCTTC. As protein: CASSTTGDAGYNEQFF. The chain is built from TRBV7-9 and TRBJ2-1, with 7 bases aligning to TRBD1. The CDR3 is made up of 16 amino acids. Germline V gene lookup returns CDR1 SEHNR and CDR2 FQNEAQ (reference sequence). Unmatched junction bases numbered 10, after V lost 5 bases and J lost 3 bases.

Concerning this clone: The same CDR3 can be traced to other DNA sequences in this sample. The genes are TRBV2 and TRBJ2-3; D gene ambiguous. V was shortened by 8 bases and J by 1 base, with 4 bases between the two germline ends. The germline CDR1 and CDR2 sequences are SNHLY and FYNNEI. This CDR3 spans 11 amino acids. The CDR3 spells CASGRTDTQYF. Here the CDR3 DNA reads TGTGCCAGCGGCCGCACAGATACGCAGTATTTT.

This clone was found once. The chain joins TRBV7-3 to TRBJ2-1; 7 nucleotides agree with TRBD2. Trimming cost V 1 base and J 7 bases; bases outside gene matches: 7. The CDR3 length is 15 residues. Germline values: CDR1 SGHTA, CDR2 FQGTGA. CDR3 amino acids: CASSLIRRERNEQFF. In DNA, the CDR3 is TGTGCCAGCAGCTTAATCCGGCGGGAGCGGAATGAGCAGTTCTTC. The whole variable domain, filled in from reference TRBV7-3 and TRBJ2-1, reads GAGVSQTPSNKVTEKGKYVELRCDPISGHTALYWYRQSLGQGPEFLIYFQGTGAADDSGLPNDRFFAVRPEGSVSTLKIQRTERGDSAVYLCASSLIRRERNEQFFGPGTRLTVL.

The chain employs TRBV19 and TRBJ2-1, with 8 bases aligning to TRBD2. Trimming cost V 4 bases and J 6 bases; bases outside gene matches: 5. The germline V gene has CDR1 LNHDA and CDR2 SQIVND (reference sequence). The CDR3 covers 14 residues. The CDR3 spells CASSTGLAVNEQFF. In DNA form, the CDR3 reads TGTGCCAGTAGTACCGGACTAGCTGTCAATGAGCAGTTCTTC.

This sequence joins TRBV27 and TRBJ2-1, with 14 bases lining up with TRBD2. Germline V gene data show CDR1 as MNHEY and CDR2 as SMNVEV (reference sequence). The CDR3 is 16 residues long. The ends lost 8 bases at V and 9 bases at J; junction bases unmatched: 12. Written as DNA, the CDR3 is TGTGCCAGCGGTCGATCGGGACTAGCGGGAGCAGGTGAGCAGTTCTTC. Protein: CASGRSGLAGAGEQFF.

This clone was observed a single time. This rearrangement joins TRBV7-9 to TRBJ1-1, with TRBD1 matching over 9 bases. This CDR3 region has 15 residues. Germline CDR1 reads SEHNR; CDR2 reads FQNEAQ (reference sequence). With V trimmed by 5 bases and J by 10 bases, 14 bases remained unmatched. CDR3 bases: TGTGCCAGCAGCATCGAAACAGGGGGCCCTTGGCGAGCTTTCTTT. Amino acid sequence: CASSIETGGPWRAFF.

The chain combines TRBV7-6 with TRBJ2-7; maybe TRBD2 (6 bases). Germline V gives CDR1 SGHVS, CDR2 FNYEAQ. V gave up 1 base and J gave up 2 bases, with 9 bases separating them. CDR3 length: 14 amino acids. CDR3 bases: TGTGCCAGCAGCTTAGGGAGGGGTGCCTACGAGCAGTACTTC. It is translated as CASSLGRGAYEQYF. The variable domain in full, completed from reference TRBV7-6 and TRBJ2-7, reads GAGVSQSPRYKVTKRGQDVALRCDPISGHVSLYWYRQALGQGPEFLTYFNYEAQQDKSGLPNDRFSAERPEGSISTLTIQRTEQRDSAMYRCASSLGRGAYEQYFGPGTRLTVT.